Sequencing of this TCR beta chain was carried out in a study of blood T cells in healthy people across ages. General observations from the study: It was not possible, with unsorted PBMCs, to conclusively compare naive and antigen-experienced cells.

With each sample, at least 6 micrograms of total RNA were extracted. This clonotype was recorded many times. Its target is not known. A second PCR of 7 to 11 cycles used a sample-barcoded 5' primer and a J-beta primer mix. CDR3-containing paired-end reads numbering at least 2.5 million came from each sample. TCRdb redid the calling of the 5' RACE reads with MiXCR, one entry per CDR3 protein. The sample has roughly 730,000 distinct CDR3 sequences; more than 55% are singletons. This receptor was obtained from a man in his forties or fifties in good health. The sequencing input was blood.

The DNA of the CDR3 is TGTGCCATCAGTGAGACCCAAGCGGGACAGGGGAGTCAGGAGACCCAGTACTTC. This gives the protein CAISETQAGQGSQETQYF. The chain is built from TRBV10-3 and TRBJ2-5, with 10 bases fitting TRBD1. V dropped 2 bases and J dropped 5; count of bases not matched to a gene: 14. CDR1 and CDR2 from the germline V gene are ENHRY and SYGVKD. The CDR3 extends over 18 amino acids.